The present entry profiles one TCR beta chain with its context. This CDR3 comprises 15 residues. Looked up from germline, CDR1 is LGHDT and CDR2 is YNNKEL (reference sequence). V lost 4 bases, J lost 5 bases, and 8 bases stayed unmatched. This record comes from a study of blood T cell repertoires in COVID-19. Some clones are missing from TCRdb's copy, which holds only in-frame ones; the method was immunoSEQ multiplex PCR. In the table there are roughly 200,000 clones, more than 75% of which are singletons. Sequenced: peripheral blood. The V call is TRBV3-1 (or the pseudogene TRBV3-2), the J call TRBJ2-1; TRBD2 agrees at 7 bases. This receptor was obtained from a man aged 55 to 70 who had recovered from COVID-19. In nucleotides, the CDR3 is TGTGCCAGCAGCCCGGGAAGCGGGACCCACAATGAGCAGTTCTTC. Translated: CASSPGSGTHNEQFF.